This T cell receptor (beta chain) was retrieved from a study of immune evolution from preneoplasia to lung adenocarcinoma. CDR3 length: 15 amino acids. V was cut by 3 bases and J by 3 bases, with 15 bases left in between. Germline V CDR1 and CDR2: LNHDA, SQIVND (reference sequence). Using immunoSEQ multiplex PCR, the repertoire was profiled, and TCRdb retains in-frame clones only, with some absent. Of 9,000 to 10,000 clones listed, about 80% are singletons. This TCR was recovered from a person aged 70 to 85 with lung adenocarcinoma. Some clones in this sample may be carry-over from other donors' samples. The rearrangement joins TRBV19 to TRBJ2-7, with TRBD1 as a possible D gene (5 bases). The specimen sequenced was FFPE minimally invasive lung adenocarcinoma tissue. The CDR3 DNA reads TGTGCCAGTAGTATCGGTATAACAGGCTTCTACGAGCAGTACTTC. The encoded protein is CASSIGITGFYEQYF.